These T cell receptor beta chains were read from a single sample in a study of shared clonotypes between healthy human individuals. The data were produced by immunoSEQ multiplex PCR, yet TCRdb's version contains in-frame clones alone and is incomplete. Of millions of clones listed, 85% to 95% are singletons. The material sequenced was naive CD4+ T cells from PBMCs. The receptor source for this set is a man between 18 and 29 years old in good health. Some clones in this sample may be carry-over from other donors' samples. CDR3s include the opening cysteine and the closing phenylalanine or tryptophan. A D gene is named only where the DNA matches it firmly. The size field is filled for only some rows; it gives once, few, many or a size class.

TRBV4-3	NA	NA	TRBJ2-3	TGCGCCAGCAGCCAAGATAGATGGGGGTGGCGCAGCACAGATACGCAGTATTTT	CASSQDRWGWRSTDTQYF
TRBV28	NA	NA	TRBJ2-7	TGTGCCAGCGGGGGGAGCTACGAGCAGTACTTC	CASGGSYEQYF
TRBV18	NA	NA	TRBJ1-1	TGTGCCAGCTCCCCCATGGGGAGTCAGGTGGATGCTTTCTTT	CASSPMGSQVDAFF
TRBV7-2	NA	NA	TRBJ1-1	TGTGCCAGCAGCTTGAGGGTGTACACTGAAGCTTTCTTT	CASSLRVYTEAFF
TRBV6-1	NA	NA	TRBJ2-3	TGTGCCAGCCAAAAGACAGTACTTAGCACAGATACGCAGTATTTT	CASQKTVLSTDTQYF
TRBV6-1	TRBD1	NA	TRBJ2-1	TGTGCCAGCCGACGGACAGGGACCAATGAGCAGTTCTTC	CASRRTGTNEQFF
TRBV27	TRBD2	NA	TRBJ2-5	TGTGCCAGCAGAGGACTAGCGGCCCAAGAGACCCAGTACTTC	CASRGLAAQETQYF
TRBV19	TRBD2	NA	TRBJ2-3	TGTGCCAGTAGTACAAGAGCTAGCGGACCCACAGATACGCAGTATTTT	CASSTRASGPTDTQYF
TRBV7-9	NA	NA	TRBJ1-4	TGTGCCAGCAGCTCCGCCAGGGGCGATGAAAAACTGTTTTTT	CASSSARGDEKLFF
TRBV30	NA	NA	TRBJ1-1	TGTGCCTGGAGTGTATTTGGGACAATTCGGGGTGACACTGAAGCTTTCTTT	CAWSVFGTIRGDTEAFF
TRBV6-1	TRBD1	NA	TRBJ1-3	TGTGCCAGCAGTGAGAACAGGGGAGGCTCTGGAAACACCATATATTTT	CASSENRGGSGNTIYF
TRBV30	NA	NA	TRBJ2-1	TGTGCCTGGAGCGACCGCGATAAAAATGAGCAGTTCTTC	CAWSDRDKNEQFF
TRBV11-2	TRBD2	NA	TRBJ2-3	TGTGCCAGCAGCCCGAGGACTAGCGCCACAGATACGCAGTATTTT	CASSPRTSATDTQYF
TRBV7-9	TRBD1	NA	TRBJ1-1	TGTGCCAGCGGGGGACAGGGTTTAACTGAAGCTTTCTTT	CASGGQGLTEAFF
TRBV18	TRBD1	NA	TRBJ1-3	TGTGCCAGCTCACAAATGGGACAGGTCATCTCTGGAAACACCATATATTTT	CASSQMGQVISGNTIYF
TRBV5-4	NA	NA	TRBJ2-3	TGTGCCAGCAGCCCGGAGGGGGGCAAGGATACGCAGTATTTT	CASSPEGGKDTQYF
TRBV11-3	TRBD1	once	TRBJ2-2	TGTGCCAGCAGCCCGGGACAGGGGAAGGGACAGAACACCGGGGAGCTGTTTTTT	CASSPGQGKGQNTGELFF
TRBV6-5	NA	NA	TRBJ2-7	TGTGCCAGCAACCGCCCCCTCCCCTACGAGCAGTACTTC	CASNRPLPYEQYF
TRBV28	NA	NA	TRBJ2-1	TGTGCCAGCAGTTTCATATTGGTGGATGAGCAGTTCTTC	CASSFILVDEQFF
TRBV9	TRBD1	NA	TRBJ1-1	TGTGCCAGCAGCGGGACAGGAGGAATGAACACTGAAGCTTTCTTT	CASSGTGGMNTEAFF
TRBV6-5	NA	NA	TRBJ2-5	TGTGCCAGCGGGCGGAAAGAGACCCAGTACTTC	CASGRKETQYF
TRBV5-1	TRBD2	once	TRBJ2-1	TGCGCCAGCAGCTTGTTTAGCGGGCGCTACAATGAGCAGTTCTTC	CASSLFSGRYNEQFF
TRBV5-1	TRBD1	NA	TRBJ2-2	TGCGCCAGCAGCTACCAGACAGGGGGCAACACCGGGGAGCTGTTTTTT	CASSYQTGGNTGELFF
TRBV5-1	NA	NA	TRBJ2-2	TGCGCCAGCAGCTTGGGATCCGGGACCGGGGAGCTGTTTTTT	CASSLGSGTGELFF
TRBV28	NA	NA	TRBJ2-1	TGTGCCAGCCGGGGGGACAGCTACAATGAGCAGTTCTTC	CASRGDSYNEQFF
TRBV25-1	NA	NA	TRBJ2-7	TGTGCCAGCACCCCCCGCGGCTCCTACGAGCAGTACTTC	CASTPRGSYEQYF
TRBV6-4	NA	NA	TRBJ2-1	TGTGCCAGCAGTGTTGGACCATACAATGAGCAGTTCTTC	CASSVGPYNEQFF
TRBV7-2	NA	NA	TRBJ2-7	TGTGCCAGCAGCTTACGCCCTAATTTGGGGGAGCAGTACTTC	CASSLRPNLGEQYF
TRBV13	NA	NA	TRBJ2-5	TGTGCCAGCCAGGACTACTCGGGGGAGACCCAGTACTTC	CASQDYSGETQYF
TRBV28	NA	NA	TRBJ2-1	TGTGCCAGCAGTTTTTCTCTAGTAGAGTTCTTC	CASSFSLVEFF
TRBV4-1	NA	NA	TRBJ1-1	TGCGCCAGCAGCCAAGAACGGGGACAACGAGAAGCTTTCTTT	CASSQERGQREAFF
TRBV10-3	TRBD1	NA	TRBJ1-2	TGTGCCATCAGGGGGGGACAGGCCTATGGCTACACCTTC	CAIRGGQAYGYTF
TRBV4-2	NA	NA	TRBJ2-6	TGTGCCAGCAGCCAAGATCCGATTGTAGGGACATACCCCCCTGGGGCCAACGTCCTGACTTTC	CASSQDPIVGTYPPGANVLTF
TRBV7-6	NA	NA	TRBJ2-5	TGTGCCAGCACCGGGATAGCGTCGGAGACCCAGTACTTC	CASTGIASETQYF
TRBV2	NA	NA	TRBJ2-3	TGTGCCAGCAGTGTTCCGAGGGGCACAGATACGCAGTATTTT	CASSVPRGTDTQYF
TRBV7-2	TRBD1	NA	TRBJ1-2	TGTGCCAGCAGCTGGGCAGGGGGCAATGGCTACACCTTC	CASSWAGGNGYTF
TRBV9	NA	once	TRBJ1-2	TGTGCCAGCAGCGGCGGACCCGAATTTACTCTTAGTCGCTTC	CASSGGPEFTLSRF